These 18 T cell receptor beta chains were all obtained from the same sample, sequenced in a study of shared clonotypes between healthy human individuals. TCRdb's copy holds only in-frame clones and misses some; the assay was immunoSEQ multiplex PCR. Among 2 million to 2.5 million clones listed, around 95% were seen once. The sequencing input was naive CD4+ T cells sorted from blood. The subset was: CD45RA+ positively selected. These receptors all come from a man aged 18 to 30 in good health.

The V gene is TRBV28, the J gene TRBJ1-4; D gene uncertain. From germline, CDR1 is MDHEN and CDR2 SYDVKM. This CDR3 has 13 amino acids. Deletions cut 4 bases from V and 8 bases from J, with 11 bases between. CDR3 sequence: CASSSRNKEKLFF. As DNA, the CDR3 is TGTGCCAGCAGTTCGAGGAATAAGGAAAAACTGTTTTTT.

This sequence joins TRBV5-6 and TRBJ2-3; TRBD1 matches 8 bases. The CDR3 is 15 residues long. Germline-derived CDR1 and CDR2 are SGHDT and YYEEEE. V gave up 4 bases and J gave up 2 bases; unmatched junction bases: 6. Written as DNA, the CDR3 is TGTGCCAGCAGCCGGACAGGGCGGCTCACAGATACGCAGTATTTT. This codes for CASSRTGRLTDTQYF.

The rearrangement links TRBV5-1 to TRBJ2-1; a weak D match, TRBD2 (6 bases). CDR1 and CDR2 (germline): SGHRS, YFSETQ. This CDR3 has 17 residues. Deletions cut 4 bases from V and 1 base from J, with 18 bases between. Here the CDR3 DNA reads TGCGCCAGCAGCCCTTTCCCGACTAGACCGTCCTACAATGAGCAGTTCTTC. This gives the protein CASSPFPTRPSYNEQFF.

V is TRBV9 and J is TRBJ1-2; D unresolved. The germline V and J ends were trimmed by 6 bases and 1 base, with 10 bases remaining between them. Germline V CDR1 and CDR2: SGDLS, YYNGEE. The CDR3 is 13 amino acids. The CDR3 coding sequence is TGTGCCAGCACCTCGACTGGTAACTATGGCTACACCTTC. Its protein product is CASTSTGNYGYTF.

The V call is TRBV18, the J call TRBJ2-4; TRBD1 or TRBD2 may be the D gene (5 bases each). V was trimmed by 2 bases and J by 7 bases, leaving 9 bases between them. This CDR3 contains 13 residues. CDR1 is KGHSH and CDR2 is LQKENI in the germline V gene. Here the CDR3 reads CASSPSRENIQYF. CDR3 in DNA: TGTGCCAGCTCACCATCCAGGGAGAACATTCAGTACTTC.

The gene calls are TRBV5-4 and TRBJ1-2, with TRBD1 matching 9 bases. In germline, CDR1 is SGHNT, CDR2 YYREEE (reference sequence). V lost 5 bases to trimming and J lost 6 bases; unmatched junction nucleotides: 14. The CDR3 is made up of 16 amino acids. CDR3 sequence (DNA): TGTGCCAGCAGTATGACAGGGGGTGAAACCTCCAATGGCTACACCTTC. This gives the protein CASSMTGGETSNGYTF.

As to this clone: Other DNA sequences of this sample code for an identical CDR3. This chain joins TRBV5-1 and TRBJ1-6; D is uncertain. V gave up 0 bases and J gave up 7 bases, with 8 bases separating them. This CDR3 contains 14 residues. Germline-derived CDR1 and CDR2 are SGHRS and YFSETQ. The CDR3 reads CASSLAPLNSPLHF. The CDR3 region has the DNA TGCGCCAGCAGCTTGGCGCCATTAAATTCACCCCTCCACTTT.

CDR3 residues: CASSLLGEGSEAFF. CDR3 coding DNA: TGTGCCAGCAGCTTGTTAGGGGAAGGATCTGAAGCTTTCTTT. This rearrangement joins TRBV5-4 to TRBJ1-1; D may be TRBD1 (5 bases). CDR3 length: 14 residues. The V and J ends lost 1 base and 6 bases respectively, with 13 bases between them. Germline CDR1 is SGHNT and CDR2 is YYREEE (reference sequence).

This clone came up a few times. The genes are TRBV29-1 and TRBJ1-1; tentatively, D is TRBD1 (6 bases). Trimming removed 7 bases from V and 1 base from J, with 13 bases in between. From germline, CDR1 is SQVTM and CDR2 ANQGSEA. This CDR3 is built from 13 residues. The CDR3 sequence: CSAHREANTEAFF. CDR3 nucleotides: TGCAGCGCTCACAGGGAGGCGAACACTGAAGCTTTCTTT.

The chain combines TRBV7-2 with TRBJ1-5; D gene uncertain. Germline values: CDR1 SGHTA, CDR2 FQGNSA. The CDR3 length is 14 residues. V was cut by 1 base and J by 3 bases, with 7 bases left in between. The CDR3 sequence: CASSLGTLNQPQHF. In DNA form, the CDR3 reads TGTGCCAGCAGCTTAGGCACACTCAATCAGCCCCAGCATTTT.

This clone was counted a single time. Other DNA sequences from this sample encode an identical CDR3 as well. The rearrangement joins TRBV4-1 to TRBJ1-1, with 10 nucleotides matching TRBD1. V lost 1 base, J lost 2 bases, and 1 base stayed unmatched. The CDR3 is 15 residues long. Germline CDR1 MGHRA, CDR2 YSYEKL. The CDR3 region has the DNA TGCGCCAGCAGCCAAGGGACAGGGGGAAACACTGAAGCTTTCTTT. Translating gives CASSQGTGGNTEAFF.

This chain uses TRBV30 with TRBJ2-2; D is unclear. From germline, CDR1 is GTSNPN and CDR2 SVGIG (reference sequence). The CDR3 length is 15 residues. Trimming removed 0 bases from V and 4 bases from J, with 12 bases in between. The CDR3, as DNA: TGTGCCTGGAGTGTTGGCCTAGGCGGCACCGGGGAGCTGTTTTTT. This gives the protein CAWSVGLGGTGELFF.

The chain couples TRBV28 to TRBJ2-7; tentative D call: TRBD2 (6 bases). This CDR3 comprises 16 residues. CDR1 is MDHEN and CDR2 is SYDVKM in the germline V gene. V lost 5 bases to trimming and J lost 0 bases, with 17 bases between them. CDR3 nucleotides: TGTGCCAGCAGTCCTCGGCGGGGAAAGAGCTCCTACGAGCAGTACTTC. This encodes CASSPRRGKSSYEQYF.

The chain recombines TRBV25-1 with TRBJ1-2, with D possibly matching TRBD1 (6 bases). The CDR3 loop spans 14 amino acids. V lost 8 bases to trimming and J lost 4 bases, with 17 bases between them. In germline, CDR1 is MGHDK, CDR2 SYGVNS. Here the CDR3 reads CASRSVGGVYGYTF. The CDR3, as DNA: TGTGCCAGCCGAAGTGTAGGGGGGGTCTATGGCTACACCTTC.

The CDR3 is CASSLTPGPYEQYF. As DNA, the CDR3 is TGTGCCAGCAGCTTAACCCCGGGACCCTACGAGCAGTACTTC. The chain recombines TRBV7-2 with TRBJ2-7; tentatively, D is TRBD1 or TRBD2 (5 bases each). Germline loops: CDR1 SGHTA, CDR2 FQGNSA. The length of the CDR3 is 14 residues. V lost 2 bases and J 2 bases, leaving 10 bases between the germline ends.

The gene calls are TRBV19 and TRBJ1-1; no definite D call. CDR1 LNHDA and CDR2 SQIVND come from the germline V gene (reference sequence). The CDR3 length is 14 residues. The V end was cut by 4 bases, the J end by 0 bases, with 9 bases between. DNA of the CDR3: TGTGCCAGTAGTACCTCGCACATGAACACTGAAGCTTTCTTT. Protein product: CASSTSHMNTEAFF. The whole variable domain, filled in from reference TRBV19 and TRBJ1-1, reads DGGITQSPKYLFRKEGQNVTLSCEQNLNHDAMYWYRQDPGQGLRLIYYSQIVNDFQKGDIAEGYSVSREKKESFPLTVTSAQKNPTAFYLCASSTSHMNTEAFFGQGTRLTVV.

The chain combines TRBV4-2 with TRBJ1-1, with 9 bases matching TRBD1. Looked up from germline, CDR1 is LGHNA and CDR2 is YNFKEQ. The CDR3 length is 19 residues. J gave up 6 bases and V 0 bases, and 17 bases lay outside the gene matches. The CDR3 region has the DNA TGTGCCAGCAGCCAAGATCTTTATGGGACAGGGAGGTTGGGGGCTGAAGCTTTCTTT. Translating it yields CASSQDLYGTGRLGAEAFF.

Here the CDR3 DNA reads TGTGCCTGGAATCGACAGGACTTAACCTATGGCTACACCTTC. It encodes CAWNRQDLTYGYTF. J is TRBJ1-2 and V is TRBV30; TRBD1 is a possible D gene (6 bases). CDR3 length equals 14 residues. Per germline, CDR1 GTSNPN and CDR2 SVGIG (reference sequence). V lost 4 bases and J 4 bases, leaving 16 bases between the germline ends.